The TCR beta chain described here comes from a study of blood T cell repertoires in COVID-19 (dated by TCRdb to between 2020 and 2021). Concerning the study at large: Samples from collaborators originated in the United States, Italy and Spain and spanned both the acute and convalescent phases of COVID-19. The material from the prospective study consisted of cDNA or gDNA derived from T cells, B-cell-depleted T cells, or PBMCs. Deeply sampled blood TCRbeta repertoires from subjects exposed to, actively infected with, or recovered from COVID-19 were included in the dataset. The repertoires were released in a freely available public database meant as a resource for research on the immune response to SARS-CoV-2. The samples were drawn from the first 160 participants of the ongoing ImmuneRACE study and from under 1,500 subjects provided by 6 global collaborators. A de-identified subject ID, COVID-19 status, age in years and sex were almost always included in the sample metadata. Where available, HLA class I and class II types were obtained from metadata supplied by the sample provider rather than from assay-based typing.

Whole blood was collected in K2EDTA tubes by collaborating institutions according to the institutions' own protocols. For TCRbeta analysis, collaborator samples were shipped as frozen whole blood, as isolated PBMCs, or as DNA extracted from either sample type. TCRbeta CDR3 regions were amplified from genomic DNA by means of the immunoSEQ Assay, a bias-controlled multiplex PCR. The published analysis was carried out like this. Nucleated cell counts per sample were estimated from amplification of reference gene primers within the assay. To quantify the absolute abundance of each unique TCRbeta CDR3 rearrangement, sequence reads were collapsed and filtered. Productive Simpson clonality was computed per sample as the square root of Simpson's diversity index over productive rearrangements. TCRdb provides this immuneACCESS table in a form limited to in-frame rearrangements. Some clones are lacking; in checked studies, under half of them reflect an unresolved V gene, and why the rest are absent is not known. From that table come the V and J calls and clone size; the DNA was used to work out D and trimming. The sample table records about 120,000 clones; under 80% of these occur just once. The biggest ten clones account for roughly 2.1% of the sample.

General findings and caveats noted by the study authors: Clinical and demographic metadata were provided uncurated, with the amount varying by source and participant.

With regard to this clone: Its antigen target is currently unknown. The record has no base qualities; no much larger clone is one base away.

The sample taken for sequencing was peripheral blood. The TCR comes from a man in his 70s with acute or convalescent COVID-19.

The nucleotide sequence is TGTGCCAGCAGCCAAGATGTAAGGACAGGGAAGTTAAACACTGAAGCTTTCTTT. Its translation is CASSQDVRTGKLNTEAFF. The chain joins TRBV14 to TRBJ1-1, and TRBD1 matches 8 of the central bases. Trimming takes 0 bases off V and 2 bases off J; junction bases not matched to a gene: 11. As encoded in the germline V gene, CDR1 is SGHDN while CDR2 is FVKESK. There are 18 amino acids in the CDR3, from cysteine to phenylalanine inclusive. Only the CDR3 DNA is retained, 54 bases long and in frame from the first base. Here the CDR3 is joined to the reference TRBV14 and TRBJ1-1 genes, and the full variable domain is: EAGVTQFPSHSVIEKGQTVTLRCDPISGHDNLYWYRRVMGKEIKFLLHFVKESKQDESGMPNNRFLAERTGGTYSTLKVQPAELEDSGVYFCASSQDVRTGKLNTEAFFGQGTRLTVV.